The rows below give T cell receptor beta chains drawn from one sample of a study of regulatory T cells in long-lasting Graves disease. TCRdb processed the multiplex PCR reads anew with MiXCR; each CDR3 protein has one entry. The repertoire holds roughly 410,000 distinct CDR3 sequences, over 14% seen once, with roughly 8% in the top ten. These data were likewise used in another study, on T cells in Graves' hyperthyroidism and ophthalmopathy.

The sequencing used peripheral blood mononuclear cells (PBMCs), collected at new diagnosis, from a patient treated with antithyroid drugs. These receptors were obtained from a woman between 40 and 55 years old with Graves disease. The conserved cysteine and the conserved F or W are not part of the CDR3 here.

V: TRBV10-3; J: TRBJ2-1; CDR3: AIKLAGAHNEQF
V: TRBV12-3/TRBV12-4; J: TRBJ1-1; CDR3: ASESEPNTEAF
V: TRBV6-5; J: TRBJ1-1; CDR3: ASSYIGGNTEAF
V: TRBV25-1; J: TRBJ1-1; CDR3: ASSDLKQGEDTEAF
V: TRBV10-3; J: TRBJ2-1; CDR3: AISEGLGGNEQF
V: TRBV3-1; J: TRBJ1-2; CDR3: ASSQEPGSGYT
V: TRBV28; J: TRBJ2-3; CDR3: ASRTGEGTDTQY
V: TRBV2; J: TRBJ2-3; CDR3: ASSEGMGPDTQY
V: TRBV30; J: TRBJ2-7; CDR3: AWSGESSYEQY
V: TRBV28; J: TRBJ2-2; CDR3: ASSHYRTGDYGELF
V: TRBV5-1; J: TRBJ2-7; CDR3: ASSPLVSSYEQY
V: TRBV7-2; J: TRBJ2-5; CDR3: ASSLDRGLEETQY
V: TRBV10-3; J: TRBJ2-7; CDR3: AITSTERTYEQY
V: TRBV5-6; J: TRBJ2-3; CDR3: ASSPGGGDTQY
V: TRBV30; J: TRBJ1-3; CDR3: AWSIGVGNTIY
V: TRBV2; J: TRBJ1-4; CDR3: ASRDSGATNEKLF
V: TRBV13; J: TRBJ1-3; CDR3: ASTPPEGGNTIY
V: TRBV19; J: TRBJ2-5; CDR3: ASSRQGAVAGGRQETQY
V: TRBV12-3/TRBV12-4; J: TRBJ1-1; CDR3: ASGAAEAF
V: TRBV29-1; J: TRBJ1-5; CDR3: SVEVNSNQPQH
V: TRBV10-3; J: TRBJ2-3; CDR3: AISSGTSGRGTDTQY
V: TRBV28; J: TRBJ1-5; CDR3: ASSLAEPQH
V: TRBV12-3/TRBV12-4; J: TRBJ2-7; CDR3: ASSFRTGGEQY
V: TRBV12-3/TRBV12-4; J: TRBJ2-2; CDR3: ASSLRQINTGELF
V: TRBV15; J: TRBJ2-1; CDR3: ATSPTRTHSEQF
V: TRBV6-1; J: TRBJ2-5; CDR3: ASSEGYKETQY